A selection of T cell receptor beta chains follows, all from one sample in a study of cytomegalovirus exposure and HLA in healthy donors. This table comes from immunoSEQ multiplex PCR, and its TCRdb copy is limited to in-frame clones, with some not included. The data contain 190,000 or so clones, 79% of them singletons. The material sequenced was PBMCs. These receptors all come from a male donor in good health and CMV-seropositive. CDR3s include the opening cysteine and the closing phenylalanine or tryptophan. D genes are given only for firm matches. The size field is filled for only some rows; it gives once, few, many or a size class.

d_call: TRBD1; clone_size: NA; j_call: TRBJ1-5; v_call: TRBV5-1; cdr3_nt: TGCGCCAGCAGCCCGACCGGGACAGTCAATCAGCCCCAGCATTTT; cdr3_aa: CASSPTGTVNQPQHF
d_call: NA; clone_size: NA; j_call: TRBJ2-7; v_call: TRBV6-5; cdr3_nt: TGTGCCAGCACCTCTCCCCCGCAGGGGTCCTACGAGCAGTACTTC; cdr3_aa: CASTSPPQGSYEQYF
d_call: TRBD2; clone_size: NA; j_call: TRBJ2-5; v_call: TRBV18; cdr3_nt: TGTGCCAGCTCCGCCGGGACTAGCGGGAGCGGGGAAGAGACCCAGTACTTC; cdr3_aa: CASSAGTSGSGEETQYF
d_call: NA; clone_size: NA; j_call: TRBJ1-6; v_call: TRBV2; cdr3_nt: TGTGCCAGCACGGGAGGGGCAATATCCTATAATTCACCCCTCCACTTT; cdr3_aa: CASTGGAISYNSPLHF
d_call: NA; clone_size: NA; j_call: TRBJ1-5; v_call: TRBV5-6; cdr3_nt: TGTGCCAGCAGTCTCCGGGACTGGAATCAGCCCCAGCATTTT; cdr3_aa: CASSLRDWNQPQHF
d_call: TRBD2; clone_size: few; j_call: TRBJ2-3; v_call: TRBV12-5; cdr3_nt: TGTGCTAGTGCCGATAGCGGGACTAGCCTTACAGATACGCAGTATTTT; cdr3_aa: CASADSGTSLTDTQYF
d_call: NA; clone_size: NA; j_call: TRBJ2-7; v_call: TRBV7-7; cdr3_nt: TGTGCCAGCAGCCTATTCGATAGTAGCGAGCAGTACTTC; cdr3_aa: CASSLFDSSEQYF
d_call: NA; clone_size: NA; j_call: TRBJ1-5; v_call: TRBV11-2; cdr3_nt: TGTGCCAGCAGCTTAGGGGGGGTTTGGAATCAGCCCCAGCATTTT; cdr3_aa: CASSLGGVWNQPQHF
d_call: TRBD1; clone_size: once; j_call: TRBJ1-2; v_call: TRBV29-1; cdr3_nt: TGCAGCGTTGCTCAGGGACAGGGGAACTATGGCTACACCTTC; cdr3_aa: CSVAQGQGNYGYTF
d_call: TRBD2; clone_size: NA; j_call: TRBJ2-1; v_call: TRBV4-1; cdr3_nt: TGCGCCAGCAGGGCAGCGGGGGGGAACAATGAGCAGTTCTTC; cdr3_aa: CASRAAGGNNEQFF
d_call: NA; clone_size: few; j_call: TRBJ2-5; v_call: TRBV19; cdr3_nt: TGTGCCAGTAGTATTGGCGGCAGCCAAGAGACCCAGTACTTC; cdr3_aa: CASSIGGSQETQYF
d_call: NA; clone_size: NA; j_call: TRBJ1-5; v_call: TRBV6-1; cdr3_nt: TGTGCCAGCAGGGCTGCCCTCTATCAGCCCCAGCATTTT; cdr3_aa: CASRAALYQPQHF
d_call: NA; clone_size: NA; j_call: TRBJ2-3; v_call: TRBV7-6; cdr3_nt: TGTGCCAGCAGCTCAGCCGGGACAAAGCAGTATTTT; cdr3_aa: CASSSAGTKQYF
d_call: TRBD1; clone_size: few; j_call: TRBJ2-5; v_call: TRBV6-4; cdr3_nt: TGTGCCAGCAGTGACTCAGATGGACAGGGGAAGACCCAGTACTTC; cdr3_aa: CASSDSDGQGKTQYF
d_call: NA; clone_size: few; j_call: TRBJ2-2; v_call: TRBV5-1; cdr3_nt: TGCGCCAGCAGCCACACTGAAGAGGCGAACACCGGGGAGCTGTTTTTT; cdr3_aa: CASSHTEEANTGELFF
d_call: TRBD1; clone_size: NA; j_call: TRBJ1-1; v_call: TRBV19; cdr3_nt: TGTGCCAGCCAGGGGGCTCGAGCTTTCTTT; cdr3_aa: CASQGARAFF
d_call: TRBD1; clone_size: NA; j_call: TRBJ1-2; v_call: TRBV18; cdr3_nt: TGTGCCAGCTCACCGGGACAGGGGGGCTACACCTTC; cdr3_aa: CASSPGQGGYTF
d_call: TRBD2; clone_size: NA; j_call: TRBJ2-1; v_call: TRBV5-1; cdr3_nt: TGCGCCAGCAGCTGGATGGGACTAGACAATGAGCAGTTCTTC; cdr3_aa: CASSWMGLDNEQFF
d_call: NA; clone_size: NA; j_call: TRBJ1-2; v_call: TRBV6-1; cdr3_nt: TGTGCCAGCAGGGAGTATTCTCACGGCTACACCTTC; cdr3_aa: CASREYSHGYTF
d_call: TRBD1; clone_size: NA; j_call: TRBJ1-2; v_call: TRBV13; cdr3_nt: TGTGCCAGCAGCTTAGCCATCGGGACAGGGGAGGGCTACACCTTC; cdr3_aa: CASSLAIGTGEGYTF
d_call: TRBD1; clone_size: NA; j_call: TRBJ1-2; v_call: TRBV19; cdr3_nt: TGTGCCAGTAGTAAGGACAGGGGTAGCTACACCTTC; cdr3_aa: CASSKDRGSYTF
d_call: TRBD1; clone_size: NA; j_call: TRBJ1-6; v_call: TRBV7-9; cdr3_nt: TGTGCCAGCAGCTTAGCACACGGGACAGGTGATTCACCCCTCCACTTT; cdr3_aa: CASSLAHGTGDSPLHF
d_call: TRBD1; clone_size: NA; j_call: TRBJ1-5; v_call: TRBV10-3; cdr3_nt: TGTGCCATCAGAATAGACAGGGACCAGCCCCAGCATTTT; cdr3_aa: CAIRIDRDQPQHF
d_call: NA; clone_size: NA; j_call: TRBJ1-1; v_call: TRBV19; cdr3_nt: TGTGCCAGCCGGCAGGGGATGAACACTGAAGCTTTCTTT; cdr3_aa: CASRQGMNTEAFF
d_call: TRBD1; clone_size: NA; j_call: TRBJ1-1; v_call: TRBV6-1; cdr3_nt: TGTGCCGGGAAGGACAGGCAGAACACTGAAGCTTTCTTT; cdr3_aa: CAGKDRQNTEAFF